The 30 T cell receptor beta chains below come from one sample, sequenced in a study of cytomegalovirus exposure and HLA in healthy donors. Amplification used 60 Vbeta primers and 13 Jbeta primers. The method was immunoSEQ multiplex PCR; TCRdb's version includes in-frame clones alone and lacks a portion of them. The repertoire holds approximately 190,000 clones, with 77% as singletons. The sequencing input was PBMCs. The receptors stem from a woman aged 25-40 years in good health and CMV-seropositive.

This clone was picked up one time. The V call is TRBV6-5, the J call TRBJ2-7; D remains unclear. This CDR3 comprises 12 residues. CDR1 is MNHEY and CDR2 is SVGAGI in the germline V gene. V was pared by 7 bases and J by 5 bases, with 12 bases between. CDR3 loop: CASISRGNEQYF. The CDR3 DNA reads TGTGCCAGCATTTCAAGAGGAAACGAGCAGTACTTC.

The chain links TRBV5-4 to TRBJ1-1; D is uncertain. This CDR3 spans 16 amino acids. V was cut by 4 bases and J by 4 bases, with 20 bases left in between. In germline, CDR1 is SGHNT, CDR2 YYREEE (reference sequence). Here the CDR3 reads CASSPITSVVGTEAFF. Written as DNA, the CDR3 is TGTGCCAGCAGCCCAATCACTAGTGTCGTAGGCACTGAAGCTTTCTTT.

The genes are TRBV2 and TRBJ2-3; D unresolved. The CDR3 spans 11 residues. V was pared by 9 bases and J by 2 bases, with 6 bases between. CDR1 is SNHLY, CDR2 FYNNEI, per germline. CDR3 region: CASRYTDTQYF. In nucleotides, the CDR3 is TGTGCCAGTCGTTACACAGATACGCAGTATTTT.

This CDR3 reads CASSFDSANYGYTF. The CDR3, as DNA: TGTGCCAGCAGCTTCGACAGCGCTAACTATGGCTACACCTTC. This sequence joins TRBV5-4 and TRBJ1-2, with D possibly TRBD1 on 5 matching bases. Germline CDR1 reads SGHNT; CDR2 reads YYREEE (reference sequence). The CDR3 consists of 14 residues. Trimming cost V 2 bases and J 0 bases, with 8 bases left between them.

This clone was counted only a few times. The chain combines TRBV4-1 with TRBJ1-2; 8 nucleotides match TRBD1. The CDR3 loop spans 15 amino acids. The V and J ends lost 5 bases and 4 bases, in that order; junction bases with no gene match: 9. Germline CDR1 is MGHRA and CDR2 is YSYEKL. The CDR3, as DNA: TGCGCCAGCAGCTCCCGGACAGGGAGCGGCTATGGCTACACCTTC. Amino acids: CASSSRTGSGYGYTF.

This clone was counted only a few times. The chain couples TRBV6-1 to TRBJ2-2, with TRBD2 matching over 11 bases. The CDR3 runs 15 residues. V was pared by 4 bases and J by 7 bases, with 5 bases of the junction left unmatched. CDR1 MNHNS and CDR2 SASEGT come from the germline V gene. The CDR3 nucleotides read TGTGCCAGCAGTGTACTAGCGGGAGAGGGCGGGGAGCTGTTTTTT. It encodes CASSVLAGEGGELFF.

The chain is built from TRBV28 and TRBJ1-6; 7 positions match TRBD1. The CDR3 runs to 14 residues. V gave up 6 bases and J gave up 7 bases; unmatched junction bases: 6. CDR1 MDHEN and CDR2 SYDVKM come from the germline V gene. The CDR3 sequence: CASRGGTANSPLHF. The CDR3 coding sequence is TGTGCCAGCAGAGGGGGGACAGCAAATTCACCCCTCCACTTT.

The V gene is TRBV18, the J gene TRBJ2-5; 9 bases agree with TRBD2. In germline, CDR1 is KGHSH, CDR2 LQKENI. The junction had 14 bases not matched to a gene; V was cut back by 8 bases and J by 4 bases. The CDR3 sequence is 16 residues long. Written as DNA, the CDR3 is TGTGCCAGCGCCTTTGGAGCGGGGGGACTTGTAGAGACCCAGTACTTC. Translated: CASAFGAGGLVETQYF. The full variable domain, its missing parts supplied by reference TRBV18 and TRBJ2-5, is NAGVMQNPRHLVRRRGQEARLRCSPMKGHSHVYWYRQLPEEGLKFMVYLQKENIIDESGMPKERFSAEFPKEGPSILRIQQVVRGDSAAYFCASAFGAGGLVETQYFGPGTRLLVL.

The chain carries TRBV7-9 and TRBJ1-2; 10 bases agree with TRBD1. Trimming removed 5 bases from V and 8 bases from J; junction bases left unmatched: 5. The germline gives CDR1 SEHNR, CDR2 FQNEAQ (reference sequence). The CDR3 is 13 amino acids. The CDR3: CASSQGQGNGYTF. CDR3 bases: TGTGCCAGCAGCCAGGGACAGGGGAACGGCTACACCTTC.

The chain uses TRBV7-8 and TRBJ1-4; perhaps TRBD1 as D (5 bases). This CDR3 has 18 amino acids. V shed 0 bases and J shed 6 bases, with 20 bases lying between them. CDR1 and CDR2 (germline): SGHVS, FQNEAQ. CDR3: CASSLAGVRLVPDEKLFF. The DNA of the CDR3 is TGTGCCAGCAGCTTAGCAGGGGTGCGATTAGTCCCGGATGAAAAACTGTTTTTT.

V and J are TRBV10-3 and TRBJ1-5, with TRBD1 matching over 7 bases. The CDR3 spans 12 residues. J gave up 4 bases and V 10 bases, and 4 bases lay outside the gene matches. CDR1 and CDR2 (germline): ENHRY, SYGVKD. The CDR3 sequence: CATRGGNQPQHF. The DNA of the CDR3 is TGTGCCACCAGGGGGGGTAATCAGCCCCAGCATTTT.

V gene TRBV4-3 combines with J gene TRBJ2-1; D might be TRBD2 (6 bases). CDR3 length: 17 residues. V lost 1 base, J lost 2 bases, and 15 bases lay in between. The germline V gene has CDR1 LGHNA and CDR2 YSLEER. CDR3 protein: CASSQGQRASPYNEQFF. CDR3 coding DNA: TGCGCCAGCAGCCAAGGGCAGCGGGCCTCGCCCTACAATGAGCAGTTCTTC.

This clone was observed once. J is TRBJ1-2 and V is TRBV28, with no clear D. Germline V CDR1 and CDR2: MDHEN, SYDVKM. The CDR3 loop spans 14 amino acids. The V gene lost 5 bases and the J gene lost 0 bases, with 10 bases spanning the gap. The CDR3 DNA is TGTGCCAGCAGTCCTCAGACACCTAACTATGGCTACACCTTC. This codes for CASSPQTPNYGYTF.

The chain combines TRBV6-1 with TRBJ1-2; TRBD1 matches at 9 bases. CDR3 length: 13 residues. J lost 6 bases, V lost 6 bases, and 5 bases had no gene match. Germline assignment: CDR1 MNHNS and CDR2 SASEGT. Here the CDR3 reads CASRGTGRDGYTF. CDR3 bases: TGTGCCAGCAGGGGGACAGGGCGGGATGGCTACACCTTC.

The chain combines TRBV6-1 with TRBJ2-5; 8 positions match TRBD2. From germline, CDR1 is MNHNS and CDR2 SASEGT. This CDR3 has 14 amino acids. J gave up 7 bases and V 1 base, and 5 bases lay outside the gene matches. CDR3 bases: TGTGCCAGCAGTGAAGGACCGGGAGGGAGGACCCAGTACTTC. Translating it yields CASSEGPGGRTQYF.

The rearrangement uses TRBV4-2 and TRBJ2-2; D ambiguous. The CDR3 runs to 16 residues. Germline CDR1 LGHNA, CDR2 YNFKEQ. Trimming left V 0 bases short and J 1 base short, with 9 bases between. In DNA form, the CDR3 reads TGTGCCAGCAGCCAAGACCCCAGAGGGAACACCGGGGAGCTGTTTTTT. It specifies CASSQDPRGNTGELFF.

J is TRBJ1-2 and V is TRBV2; 9 nucleotides agree with TRBD1. CDR1 is SNHLY, CDR2 FYNNEI, per germline. CDR3 length: 14 amino acids. J lost 4 bases, V lost 4 bases, and 4 bases had no gene match. The CDR3 region has the DNA TGTGCCAGCAGTGCACAGGGGGCCTCCTATGGCTACACCTTC. Translation gives CASSAQGASYGYTF.

The rearrangement links TRBV7-3 to TRBJ2-3; 12 bases are a match to TRBD2. The J segment lost 2 bases and the V segment lost 5 bases, leaving 14 bases of the junction unmatched. The CDR3 totals 19 residues. From germline, CDR1 is SGHTA and CDR2 FQGTGA. The DNA for the CDR3 is TGTGCCAGCAGCCCCCGGACTAGCGGGATTCCCGGGAACACAGATACGCAGTATTTT. It yields the protein CASSPRTSGIPGNTDTQYF. The complete variable domain, with remaining parts taken from reference TRBV7-3 and TRBJ2-3, reads GAGVSQTPSNKVTEKGKYVELRCDPISGHTALYWYRQSLGQGPEFLIYFQGTGAADDSGLPNDRFFAVRPEGSVSTLKIQRTERGDSAVYLCASSPRTSGIPGNTDTQYFGPGTRLTVL.

This chain uses TRBV7-9 with TRBJ2-3; D gene uncertain. Germline values: CDR1 SEHNR, CDR2 FQNEAQ (reference sequence). The CDR3 totals 17 residues. The germline V and J ends were trimmed by 4 bases and 0 bases, with 17 bases remaining between them. Here the CDR3 DNA reads TGTGCCAGCAGCTCCCCTCTAAGCATGCTCAGCACAGATACGCAGTATTTT. Amino acid sequence: CASSSPLSMLSTDTQYF.

The chain couples TRBV19 to TRBJ2-3; TRBD1 aligns across 8 bases. Losses at the gene ends were 4 bases for V and 6 bases for J; bases not matched to a gene: 6. CDR1 and CDR2 from the germline V gene are LNHDA and SQIVND (reference sequence). The CDR3 has 14 residues. The CDR3 loop reads CASSTPDRVDTQYF. DNA for the CDR3: TGTGCCAGTAGTACTCCGGACAGGGTTGATACGCAGTATTTT.

The rearrangement uses TRBV7-3 and TRBJ2-1; 8 bases fit TRBD2. V gave up 5 bases and J gave up 7 bases; unmatched junction bases: 10. Germline-derived CDR1 and CDR2 are SGHTA and FQGTGA. The CDR3 contains 15 residues. The DNA for the CDR3 is TGTGCCAGCAGCCAACAGAGCGGGAGTGAGAATGAGCAGTTCTTC. Its translation is CASSQQSGSENEQFF.

The chain combines TRBV10-3 with TRBJ1-1, with D maybe TRBD1 (5 bases). This CDR3 spans 14 amino acids. V was clipped by 2 bases and J by 4 bases, with 11 bases between them. CDR1 and CDR2 from the germline V gene are ENHRY and SYGVKD. In nucleotides, the CDR3 is TGTGCCATCAGTGAGCCAGGGATGGGCACTGAAGCTTTCTTT. Its protein is CAISEPGMGTEAFF.

This chain links TRBV28 with TRBJ1-1, with 7 positions matching TRBD1. Germline trimming cut 7 bases from V and 8 bases from J; bases unmatched to any gene: 7. CDR1 is MDHEN and CDR2 is SYDVKM in the germline V gene. CDR3 length equals 12 residues. The CDR3 coding sequence is TGTGCCAGCACTTCCCGACAGGGAGAAGCTTTCTTT. Translating it yields CASTSRQGEAFF.

J is TRBJ1-2 and V is TRBV29-1; D gene unclear. Germline values: CDR1 SQVTM, CDR2 ANQGSEA. CDR3 length: 13 residues. Trimming pared 0 bases from V and 8 bases from J, leaving 13 bases between. The CDR3, as DNA: TGCAGCGTTGAAGATCTTAACAGTTGGGGCTACACCTTC. This sequence encodes CSVEDLNSWGYTF.

J is TRBJ1-3 and V is TRBV5-6; weak D call: TRBD1 (6 bases). The germline V gene has CDR1 SGHDT and CDR2 YYEEEE. V was pared by 4 bases and J by 3 bases, with 23 bases between. The CDR3 sequence is 18 residues long. CDR3 DNA sequence: TGTGCCAGCAGCCCTCGGACAGTCTCCCCTTTAGGTGGAAACACCATATATTTT. This sequence encodes CASSPRTVSPLGGNTIYF.

This chain joins TRBV5-1 and TRBJ2-3; D remains ambiguous. Between the trimmed V and J ends, which lost 2 bases and 4 bases, there was a span of 11 bases. The CDR3 sequence is 14 residues long. Germline values: CDR1 SGHRS, CDR2 YFSETQ. The CDR3 DNA sequence: TGCGCCAGCAGCTTTCCACAGTACCCAGATACGCAGTATTTT. Encoded protein: CASSFPQYPDTQYF. Full variable domain (outside the CDR3, taken from reference TRBV5-1 and TRBJ2-3): KAGVTQTPRYLIKTRGQQVTLSCSPISGHRSVSWYQQTPGQGLQFLFEYFSETQRNKGNFPGRFSGRQFSNSRSEMNVSTLELGDSALYLCASSFPQYPDTQYFGPGTRLTVL.

The chain uses TRBV19 and TRBJ1-2, with TRBD1 as a possible D gene (6 bases). Germline CDR1 LNHDA, CDR2 SQIVND (reference sequence). Trimming took 3 bases from V and 4 from J, leaving 12 bases between them. This CDR3 spans 14 amino acids. CDR3 sequence (DNA): TGTGCCAGTAGTATGCGACAGGAGATCTATGGCTACACCTTC. Its protein is CASSMRQEIYGYTF.

The chain has TRBV19 and TRBJ2-6; D not certain. The germline CDR1 and CDR2 sequences are LNHDA and SQIVND (reference sequence). V was trimmed by 0 bases and J by 2 bases, leaving 5 bases between them. The CDR3 is 15 amino acids. CDR3 protein: CASSIDRPGANVLTF. The CDR3 nucleotides read TGTGCCAGTAGTATAGACAGGCCTGGGGCCAACGTCCTGACTTTC.

V is TRBV7-2 and J is TRBJ2-7; TRBD1 is a possible D gene (5 bases). V shed 0 bases and J shed 5 bases, with 8 bases lying between them. The CDR3 consists of 13 residues. CDR1 is SGHTA, CDR2 FQGNSA, per germline. The CDR3 DNA follows: TGTGCCAGCAGCTTAGCACAGACAGACGAGCAGTACTTC. Protein product: CASSLAQTDEQYF. Filled out from reference TRBV7-2 and TRBJ2-7, the complete variable domain reads GAGVSQSPSNKVTEKGKDVELRCDPISGHTALYWYRQSLGQGLEFLIYFQGNSAPDKSGLPSDRFSAERTGGSVSTLTIQRTQQEDSAVYLCASSLAQTDEQYFGPGTRLTVT.

The chain couples TRBV5-6 to TRBJ1-4; TRBD1 matches at 8 bases. The V gene's germline CDR1 is SGHDT and CDR2 YYEEEE. The CDR3 loop spans 16 amino acids. With 2 bases clipped from V and 8 bases from J, the junction kept 11 bases outside the gene matches. The CDR3 bases are TGTGCCAGCAGCTTCCGACAGGGGAGCACTTGGGAAAAACTGTTTTTT. Its protein product is CASSFRQGSTWEKLFF.